This T cell receptor beta chain was sequenced during a study of T cell repertoires in cytomegalovirus infection. Across the whole study: Based on public TCR beta signatures, there were indications of CMV infection and of a matching HLA type.

This CDR3 region has 15 residues. Germline lookup yields CDR1 DFQATT and CDR2 SNEGSKA (reference sequence). Trimming left V 3 bases short and J 0 bases short, with 11 bases between. TCRdb used MiXCR to reprocess the reads, holding one entry per CDR3 protein. The profile shows hundreds of thousands of distinct CDR3 sequences, 33% of them singletons. About this clonotype itself: Its target is unknown.

The sample was cultured PBMCs, taken from culture after CMV antigen stimulation. This TCR came from a human donor in good health (CMV status not recorded). Some clones in this sample may be carry-over from other donors' samples. The J gene is TRBJ2-2, the V gene TRBV20-1; possible D gene TRBD2, 6 bases. Written as DNA, the CDR3 is TGCAGTGCTAGTGGACTATTTTCGAACACCGGGGAGCTGTTTTTT. Translated: CSASGLFSNTGELFF.